These 3 T cell receptor beta chains were all obtained from the same sample, sequenced in a study of T cells in Graves' hyperthyroidism and ophthalmopathy. What was amplified from RNA transcripts were TCR beta CDR3 regions. Using the HTBI primer set, a first-round RT-PCR was run on the TCR CDR3. TCRdb called the multiplex PCR reads again in MiXCR, with one record for every CDR3 protein. The table records 620,000 or so distinct CDR3 sequences, more than 14% of them present only once. Source material: blood. These receptors were collected from a woman aged 50 to 60 with Graves' ophthalmopathy.

This chain uses TRBV7-3 with TRBJ2-7; TRBD1 matches 8 bases. This CDR3 has 14 amino acids. Trimming at V came to 4 bases and at J to 4 bases, leaving 6 bases not matched to a gene. Germline CDR1 is SGHTA and CDR2 is FQGTGA. In DNA, the CDR3 is TGTGCCAGCAGCTACAGGACAGGGATATACGAGCAGTACTTC. Translating gives CASSYRTGIYEQYF.

This clonotype was seen many times. The chain is built from TRBV18 and TRBJ2-7; TRBD2 might be the D (5 bases). V lost 3 bases and J 0 bases, leaving 9 bases between the germline ends. The germline gives CDR1 KGHSH, CDR2 LQKENI. The CDR3 has 14 amino acids. The CDR3 DNA is TGTGCCAGCTCACCGGGAGCCAGCTCCTACGAGCAGTACTTC. Translated, it gives CASSPGASSYEQYF.

CDR3 bases: TGTGCCAGCTTCCGAAACAATGAGCAGTTCTTC. Protein: CASFRNNEQFF. The chain is built from TRBV6-1 and TRBJ2-1; no reliable D call. The CDR3 extends over 11 amino acids. CDR1 is MNHNS, CDR2 SASEGT, per germline. V lost 8 bases to trimming and J lost 5 bases, with 7 bases between them.